Listed below are T cell receptor beta chains from one sample, sequenced in a study of shared clonotypes between healthy human individuals. Assay: immunoSEQ multiplex PCR; the TCRdb copy retains only in-frame clones and omits some. Here the sample spans 600,000 to 750,000 clones, more than 70% being singletons. Sequencing was done on a sample of memory CD4+ T cells sorted from blood. These TCRs come from a woman aged 25 to 45 in good health. The CDR3 runs from the conserved cysteine through the conserved F or W. D genes are given only for firm matches. For some rows the clone size is stated as once, few or many, or as a class when expanded; others skip it.

CDR3aa	CDR3nt	v_gene	j_gene	d_gene	abundance
CASSLVGGSGANVLTF	TGTGCCAGCAGCTTAGTGGGCGGGAGCGGGGCCAACGTCCTGACTTTC	TRBV7-6	TRBJ2-6	TRBD2	once
CASSFRTGTENTEAFF	TGTGCCAGCAGCTTCCGAACCGGGACAGAGAACACTGAAGCTTTCTTT	TRBV7-9	TRBJ1-1	TRBD1	-
CASSLGSGNTDTQYF	TGTGCCAGCAGCTTGGGTAGTGGGAACACAGATACGCAGTATTTT	TRBV5-8	TRBJ2-3	-	-
CASSTREVETQYF	TGTGCCAGCTCAACCCGGGAGGTGGAGACCCAGTACTTC	TRBV18	TRBJ2-5	TRBD2	-
CASSERWDYEQYF	TGTGCCAGCAGTGAAAGATGGGACTACGAGCAGTACTTC	TRBV6-1	TRBJ2-7	-	-
CASSEIGIPGELFF	TGTGCCAGCAGCGAAATAGGGATCCCCGGGGAGCTGTTTTTT	TRBV11-2	TRBJ2-2	-	-
CASSTDSYGPQHF	TGTGCCAGCAGTACCGACAGCTACGGGCCCCAGCATTTT	TRBV2	TRBJ1-5	-	-
CASRAEKEQYF	TGTGCAAGTCGCGCGGAGAAGGAGCAGTACTTC	TRBV12-2	TRBJ2-7	-	-
CASSPGTTTGELFF	TGCGCCAGCAGCCCCGGGACTACCACCGGGGAGCTGTTTTTT	TRBV5-1	TRBJ2-2	TRBD2	-
CASSPGANSPLHF	TGTGCCAGCAGCCCAGGGGCTAATTCACCCCTCCACTTT	TRBV27	TRBJ1-6	-	-
CASSLLNQPQHF	TGTGCCAGCAGCCTGTTAAATCAGCCCCAGCATTTT	TRBV28	TRBJ1-5	-	few
CSVLGTSGDTQYF	TGCAGCGTCCTCGGGACTAGCGGGGATACGCAGTATTTT	TRBV29-1	TRBJ2-3	TRBD2	-
CASRGQGNQPQHF	TGTGCCAGCAGGGGGCAGGGGAATCAGCCCCAGCATTTT	TRBV19	TRBJ1-5	TRBD1	-
CASGPIQNEKLFF	TGTGCCAGCGGACCCATACAAAATGAAAAACTGTTTTTT	TRBV6-1	TRBJ1-4	-	few
CATQTGGVFGTQYF	TGTGCCACCCAGACCGGGGGCGTTTTTGGGACGCAGTATTTT	TRBV19	TRBJ2-3	-	once
CASSLDLGAGAVQPQHF	TGTGCCAGCAGCTTGGATTTAGGGGCAGGGGCGGTTCAGCCCCAGCATTTT	TRBV5-5	TRBJ1-5	-	-
CASSLWTQAGEWSNQPQHF	TGTGCCAGCAGTTTATGGACTCAGGCGGGGGAATGGAGCAATCAGCCCCAGCATTTT	TRBV27	TRBJ1-5	-	-
CASSQQGARQPQHF	TGTGCCAGCAGCCAACAGGGGGCGCGACAGCCCCAGCATTTT	TRBV6-5	TRBJ1-5	TRBD1	-
CASSVATNTGELFF	TGTGCCAGCAGTGTGGCCACGAACACCGGGGAGCTGTTTTTT	TRBV2	TRBJ2-2	-	-
CASSYYLGGDTQYF	TGTGCCAGCAGTTACTACCTAGGGGGGGATACGCAGTATTTT	TRBV6-5	TRBJ2-3	-	-
CASSLERNQPQHF	TGTGCCAGCAGTTTAGAAAGAAATCAGCCCCAGCATTTT	TRBV27	TRBJ1-5	-	-
CASSWNTGTSGTDTQYF	TGTGCCAGCAGCTGGAATACCGGGACTAGCGGCACAGATACGCAGTATTTT	TRBV7-9	TRBJ2-3	TRBD2	-
CASSSQGTVQSDTQYF	TGTGCCAGCAGTTCACAGGGGACGGTTCAATCAGATACGCAGTATTTT	TRBV27	TRBJ2-3	TRBD1	-
CASSLIVGTSYEQYF	TGTGCCAGCAGCTTAATTGTAGGGACCTCCTACGAGCAGTACTTC	TRBV7-8	TRBJ2-7	-	-
CASSLSFGRDNEQFF	TGTGCCAGCAGCTTATCTTTTGGGAGGGACAATGAGCAGTTCTTC	TRBV11-3	TRBJ2-1	TRBD2	-
CASSLQTSGNQETQYF	TGTGCCAGCAGCTTACAGACTAGCGGGAACCAAGAGACCCAGTACTTC	TRBV11-1	TRBJ2-5	TRBD2	-
CASSLQGDQPQHF	TGTGCCAGCAGCTTACAGGGTGATCAGCCCCAGCATTTT	TRBV7-2	TRBJ1-5	-	-
CASSEEEGGSETQYF	TGTGCCAGCAGTGAAGAAGAGGGAGGTAGCGAGACCCAGTACTTC	TRBV2	TRBJ2-5	-	-
CASSGTTETQYF	TGTGCCAGCAGCGGGACTACAGAGACCCAGTACTTC	TRBV2	TRBJ2-5	TRBD2	-
CASSLGQNYGYTF	TGTGCCAGCAGCCTTGGACAGAACTATGGCTACACCTTC	TRBV5-4	TRBJ1-2	-	many
CASSEYPGPATNEQFF	TGTGCCAGCAGTGAATACCCGGGGCCGGCTACCAATGAGCAGTTCTTC	TRBV25-1	TRBJ2-1	-	-
CASSESGPPEPQHF	TGTGCCAGCAGTGAATCCGGACCGCCCGAGCCCCAGCATTTT	TRBV6-1	TRBJ1-5	-	once
CASSPNPGLTYEQYF	TGTGCCAGCAGTCCCAACCCGGGACTCACCTACGAGCAGTACTTC	TRBV28	TRBJ2-7	-	-
CASSPQRGNTDTQYF	TGTGCCAGCTCACCGCAGCGGGGCAACACAGATACGCAGTATTTT	TRBV18	TRBJ2-3	TRBD2	-
CASKDRTGEQYF	TGTGCCAGCAAGGACAGGACAGGCGAGCAGTACTTC	TRBV28	TRBJ2-7	TRBD1	-
CASSLSWADEKLFF	TGTGCCAGCAGTTTATCATGGGCCGATGAAAAACTGTTTTTT	TRBV27	TRBJ1-4	-	-
CASSIEGISNQPQHF	TGTGCCAGTAGTATAGAGGGTATCAGCAATCAGCCCCAGCATTTT	TRBV19	TRBJ1-5	-	-
CASSLESGRTTDTQYF	TGTGCCAGCAGCTTAGAGAGCGGGAGGACCACAGATACGCAGTATTTT	TRBV7-6	TRBJ2-3	TRBD2	-
CASWGAGGKPEQYF	TGTGCCAGCTGGGGTGCGGGAGGAAAACCCGAGCAGTACTTC	TRBV6-6	TRBJ2-7	TRBD2	-
CSVGGIYEQYF	TGCAGCGTTGGGGGGATCTACGAGCAGTACTTC	TRBV29-1	TRBJ2-7	-	-
CASSLSSGGMGEQYF	TGTGCCAGCAGCTTATCTAGCGGGGGCATGGGTGAGCAGTACTTC	TRBV7-7	TRBJ2-7	TRBD2	-
CASSLGAAAINEQFF	TGTGCCAGCAGCTTAGGAGCGGCAGCGATAAATGAGCAGTTCTTC	TRBV11-3	TRBJ2-1	-	once
CAISSGNTGELFF	TGTGCCATCTCCTCGGGGAACACCGGGGAGCTGTTTTTT	TRBV10-3	TRBJ2-2	-	-
CASSLSRFTDTQYF	TGTGCCAGCAGCTTATCGAGGTTCACAGATACGCAGTATTTT	TRBV7-8	TRBJ2-3	-	-
CASKRGLNQPQHF	TGTGCCAGCAAGCGGGGGCTCAATCAGCCCCAGCATTTT	TRBV2	TRBJ1-5	-	-
CASRVQGLDTEAFF	TGTGCCAGCAGAGTACAGGGTCTGGACACTGAAGCTTTCTTT	TRBV5-4	TRBJ1-1	-	few
CASSSGWTSGIYNEQFF	TGCGCCAGCAGCTCAGGATGGACTAGCGGAATCTACAATGAGCAGTTCTTC	TRBV5-1	TRBJ2-1	TRBD2	-